This T cell receptor beta chain derives from a study of regulatory T cells in long-lasting Graves disease. Findings and caveats of the study: In persistent patients, shared public clonotypes (roughly 2,800) outnumbered those in new patients (about 1,000).

Time point noted: newly diagnosed GD, antithyroid drugs for less than 3 months. From PBMCs, RNA was extracted and then used to make the TCR library. About this clonotype itself: What it binds is not known. This may stem from a read error, because a much larger clone lies one nucleotide away.

The authors built TCR beta libraries using iRepertoire HTBI primers and Arm-PCR of CDR3 regions. TCRdb itself ran the multiplex PCR reads through MiXCR, one entry per CDR3 protein. The sample lists around 400,000 distinct CDR3 sequences, 15% to 19% occurring once. V lost 7 bases, J lost 5 bases, and 7 bases stayed unmatched. The CDR3 covers 14 residues. In germline, CDR1 is MNHEY, CDR2 SVGEGT. Sequenced here: peripheral blood mononuclear cells (PBMCs), sampled at new diagnosis, from a patient treated with antithyroid drugs. The clonotype originates from a female donor with Graves disease. This chain uses TRBV6-2 or TRBV6-3 with TRBJ2-7; TRBD1 matches 11 bases. CDR3 in amino acids: CASKTGTGGHEQYF. CDR3 nucleotide sequence: TGTGCCAGCAAAACCGGGACAGGGGGTCACGAGCAGTACTTC.